The 2 T cell receptor beta chains below were found in one sample sequenced in a study of early T cells in non-severe SARS-CoV-2 infection. A single record per CDR3 protein comes from TCRdb applying MiXCR to the 5' RACE reads. The table has around 23,000 distinct CDR3 sequences, 5.3% seen once. Sequencing was carried out using whole blood. These receptors originate from an adult who was a healthcare worker with PCR-confirmed SARS-CoV-2 infection or an uninfected control (not recorded which).

CDR3 nucleotide sequence: TGTGCCAGCAGCCGACAACTAGCTTTGGATACGCAGTATTTT. Protein: CASSRQLALDTQYF. The rearrangement links TRBV3-1 to TRBJ2-3; a possible D gene is TRBD2 (6 bases). V dropped 4 bases and J dropped 6 bases, with 14 bases sitting between them. Germline CDR1 and CDR2: LGHDT and YNNKEL (reference sequence). The CDR3 spans 14 residues.

In its sample, this clonotype was seen many times. The rearrangement links TRBV2 to TRBJ2-1, with 8 bases matching TRBD2. The CDR3 sequence is 13 residues long. Germline lookup yields CDR1 SNHLY and CDR2 FYNNEI. The ends lost 9 bases at V and 9 bases at J; junction bases unmatched: 10. In DNA form, the CDR3 reads TGTGCCAGTTATCCGGGACTAGGTAGTGAGCAGTTCTTC. This gives the protein CASYPGLGSEQFF.